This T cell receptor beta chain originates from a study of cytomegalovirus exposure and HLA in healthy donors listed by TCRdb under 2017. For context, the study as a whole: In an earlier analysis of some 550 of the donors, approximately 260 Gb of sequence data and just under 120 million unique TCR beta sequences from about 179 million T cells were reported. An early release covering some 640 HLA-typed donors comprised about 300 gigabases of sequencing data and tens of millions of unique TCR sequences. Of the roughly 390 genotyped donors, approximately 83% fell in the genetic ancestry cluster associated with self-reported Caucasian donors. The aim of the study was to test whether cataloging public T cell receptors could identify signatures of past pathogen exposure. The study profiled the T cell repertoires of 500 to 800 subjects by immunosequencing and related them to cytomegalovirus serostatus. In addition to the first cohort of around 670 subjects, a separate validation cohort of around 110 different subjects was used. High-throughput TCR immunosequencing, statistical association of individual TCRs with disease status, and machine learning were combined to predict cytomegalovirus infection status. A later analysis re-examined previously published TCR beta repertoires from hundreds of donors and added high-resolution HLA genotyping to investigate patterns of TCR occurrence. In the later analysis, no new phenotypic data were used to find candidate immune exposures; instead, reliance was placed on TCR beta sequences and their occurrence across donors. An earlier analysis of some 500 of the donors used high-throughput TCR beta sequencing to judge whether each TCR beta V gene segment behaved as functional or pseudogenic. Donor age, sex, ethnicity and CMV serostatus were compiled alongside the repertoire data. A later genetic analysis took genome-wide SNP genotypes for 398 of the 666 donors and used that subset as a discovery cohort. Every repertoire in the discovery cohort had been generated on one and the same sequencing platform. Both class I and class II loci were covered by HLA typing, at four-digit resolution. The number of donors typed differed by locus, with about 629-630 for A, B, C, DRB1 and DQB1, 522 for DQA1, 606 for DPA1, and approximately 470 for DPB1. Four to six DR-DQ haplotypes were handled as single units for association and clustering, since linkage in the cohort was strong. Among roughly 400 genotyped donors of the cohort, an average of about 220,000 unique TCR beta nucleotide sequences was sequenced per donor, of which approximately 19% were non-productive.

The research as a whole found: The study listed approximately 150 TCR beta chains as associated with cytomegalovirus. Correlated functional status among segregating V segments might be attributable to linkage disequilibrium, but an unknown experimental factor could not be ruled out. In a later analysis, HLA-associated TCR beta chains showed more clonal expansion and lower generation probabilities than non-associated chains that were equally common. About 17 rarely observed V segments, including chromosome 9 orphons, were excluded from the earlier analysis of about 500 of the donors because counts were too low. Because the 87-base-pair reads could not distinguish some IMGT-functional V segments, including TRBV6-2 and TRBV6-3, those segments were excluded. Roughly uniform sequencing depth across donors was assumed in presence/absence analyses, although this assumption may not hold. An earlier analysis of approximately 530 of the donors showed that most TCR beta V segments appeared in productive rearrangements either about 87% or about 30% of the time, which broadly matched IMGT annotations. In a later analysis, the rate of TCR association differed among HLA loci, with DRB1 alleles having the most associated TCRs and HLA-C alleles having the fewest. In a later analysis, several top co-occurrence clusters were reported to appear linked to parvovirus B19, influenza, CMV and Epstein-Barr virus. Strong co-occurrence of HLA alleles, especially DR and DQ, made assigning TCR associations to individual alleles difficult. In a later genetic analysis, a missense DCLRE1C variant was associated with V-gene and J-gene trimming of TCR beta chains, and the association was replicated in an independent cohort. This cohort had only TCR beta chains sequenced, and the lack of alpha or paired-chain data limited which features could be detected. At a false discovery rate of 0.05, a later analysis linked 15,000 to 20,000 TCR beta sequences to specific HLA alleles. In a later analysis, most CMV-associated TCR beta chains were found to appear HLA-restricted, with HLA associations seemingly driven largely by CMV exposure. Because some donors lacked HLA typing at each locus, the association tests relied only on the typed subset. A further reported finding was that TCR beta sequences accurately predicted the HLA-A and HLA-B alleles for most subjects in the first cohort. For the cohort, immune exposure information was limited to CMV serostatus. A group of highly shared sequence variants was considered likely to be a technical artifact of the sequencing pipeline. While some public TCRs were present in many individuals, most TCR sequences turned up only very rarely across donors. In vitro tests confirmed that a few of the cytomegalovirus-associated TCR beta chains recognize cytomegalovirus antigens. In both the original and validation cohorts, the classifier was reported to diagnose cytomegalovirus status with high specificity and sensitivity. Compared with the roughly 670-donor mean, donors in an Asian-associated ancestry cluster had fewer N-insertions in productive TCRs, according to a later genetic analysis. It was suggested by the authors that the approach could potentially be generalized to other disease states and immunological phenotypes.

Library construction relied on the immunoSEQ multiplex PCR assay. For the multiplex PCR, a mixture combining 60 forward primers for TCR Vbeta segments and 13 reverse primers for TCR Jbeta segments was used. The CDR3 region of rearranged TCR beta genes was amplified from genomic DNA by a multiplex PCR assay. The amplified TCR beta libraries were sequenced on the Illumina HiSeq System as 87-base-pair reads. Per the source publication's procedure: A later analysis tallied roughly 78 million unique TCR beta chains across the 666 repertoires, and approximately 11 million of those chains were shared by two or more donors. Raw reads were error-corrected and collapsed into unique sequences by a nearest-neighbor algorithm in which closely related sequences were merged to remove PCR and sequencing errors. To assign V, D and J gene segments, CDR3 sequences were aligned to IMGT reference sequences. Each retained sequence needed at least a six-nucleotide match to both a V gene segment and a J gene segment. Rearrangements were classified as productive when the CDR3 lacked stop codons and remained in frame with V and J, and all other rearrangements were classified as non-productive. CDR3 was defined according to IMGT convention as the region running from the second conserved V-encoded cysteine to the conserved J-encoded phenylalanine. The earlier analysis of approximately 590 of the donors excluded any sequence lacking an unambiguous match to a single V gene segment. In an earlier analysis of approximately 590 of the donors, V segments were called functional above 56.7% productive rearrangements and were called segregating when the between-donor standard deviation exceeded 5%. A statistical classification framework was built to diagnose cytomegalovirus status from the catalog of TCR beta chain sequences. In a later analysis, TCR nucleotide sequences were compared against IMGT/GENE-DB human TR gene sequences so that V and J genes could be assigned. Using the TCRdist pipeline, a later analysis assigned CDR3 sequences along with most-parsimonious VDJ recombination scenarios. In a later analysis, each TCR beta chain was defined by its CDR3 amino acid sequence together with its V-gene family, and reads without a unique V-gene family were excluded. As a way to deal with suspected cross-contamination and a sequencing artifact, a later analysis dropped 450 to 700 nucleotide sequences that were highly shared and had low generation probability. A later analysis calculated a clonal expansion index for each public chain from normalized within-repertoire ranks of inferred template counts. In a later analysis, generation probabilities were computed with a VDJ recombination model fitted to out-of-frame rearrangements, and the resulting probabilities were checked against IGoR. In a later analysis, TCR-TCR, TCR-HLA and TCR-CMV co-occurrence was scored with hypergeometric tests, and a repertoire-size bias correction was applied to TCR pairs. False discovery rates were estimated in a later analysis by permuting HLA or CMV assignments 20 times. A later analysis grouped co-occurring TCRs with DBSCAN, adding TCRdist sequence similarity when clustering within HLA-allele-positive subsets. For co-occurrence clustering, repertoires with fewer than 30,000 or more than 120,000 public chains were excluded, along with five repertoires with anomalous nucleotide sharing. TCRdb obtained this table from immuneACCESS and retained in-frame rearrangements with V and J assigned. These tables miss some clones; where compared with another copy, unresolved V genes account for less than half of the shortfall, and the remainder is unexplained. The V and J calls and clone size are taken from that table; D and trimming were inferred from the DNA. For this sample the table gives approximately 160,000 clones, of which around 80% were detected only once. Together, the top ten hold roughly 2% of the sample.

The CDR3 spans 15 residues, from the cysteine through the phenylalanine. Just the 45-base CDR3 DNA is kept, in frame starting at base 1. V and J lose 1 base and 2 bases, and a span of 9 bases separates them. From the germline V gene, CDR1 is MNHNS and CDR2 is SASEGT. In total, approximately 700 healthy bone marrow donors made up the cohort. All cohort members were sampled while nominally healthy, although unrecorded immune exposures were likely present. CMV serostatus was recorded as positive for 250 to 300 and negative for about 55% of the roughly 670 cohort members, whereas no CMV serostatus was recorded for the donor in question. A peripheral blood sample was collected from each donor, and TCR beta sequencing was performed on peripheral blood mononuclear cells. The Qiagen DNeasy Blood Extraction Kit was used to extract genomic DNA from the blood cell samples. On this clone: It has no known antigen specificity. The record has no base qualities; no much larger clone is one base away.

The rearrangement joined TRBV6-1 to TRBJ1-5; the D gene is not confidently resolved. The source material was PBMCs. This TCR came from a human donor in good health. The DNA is TGTGCCAGCAGTGAAGACCGGGTCGGCAATCAGCCCCAGCATTTT. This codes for CASSEDRVGNQPQHF.